This T cell receptor (beta chain) came from a study of CD8+ T cells in alopecia areata. The CDR3 length is 14 residues. Germline values: CDR1 SGHRS, CDR2 YFSETQ. V lost 0 bases and J 5 bases, leaving 8 bases between the germline ends. Treatment defined: oral pan-JAK inhibitor, 5-10 mg twice daily. TCR sequencing used cDNA made by reverse transcription of extracted RNA. Sequenced by immunoSEQ multiplex PCR; TCRdb stores in-frame clones only, minus some. The table includes about 270,000 clones, approximately 60% detected once. The chain links TRBV5-1 to TRBJ1-4; D ambiguous. This clonotype was sampled from a human donor with alopecia areata. The material sequenced was CD4+ T cells sorted from blood, taken around week 53, from a patient treated with tofacitinib. In DNA form, the CDR3 reads TGCGCCAGCAGCTTGGGCAGTGCAAATGAAAAACTGTTTTTT. It specifies CASSLGSANEKLFF.